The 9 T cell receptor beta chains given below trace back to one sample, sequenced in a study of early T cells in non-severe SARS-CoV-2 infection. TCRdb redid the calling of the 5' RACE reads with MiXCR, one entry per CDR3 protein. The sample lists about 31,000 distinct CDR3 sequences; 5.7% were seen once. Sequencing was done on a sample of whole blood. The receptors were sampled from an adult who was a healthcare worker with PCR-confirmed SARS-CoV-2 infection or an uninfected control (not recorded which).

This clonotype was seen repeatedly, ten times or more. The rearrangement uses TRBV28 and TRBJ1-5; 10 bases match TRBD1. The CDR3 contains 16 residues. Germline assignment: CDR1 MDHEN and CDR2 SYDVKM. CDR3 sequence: CATRDRGSYSNQPQHF. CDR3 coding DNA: TGTGCAACCCGGGACAGGGGTTCCTATAGCAATCAGCCCCAGCATTTT. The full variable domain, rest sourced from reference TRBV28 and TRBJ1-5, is DVKVTQSSRYLVKRTGEKVFLECVQDMDHENMFWYRQDPGLGLRLIYFSYDVKMKEKGDIPEGYSVSREKKERFSLILESASTNQTSMYLCATRDRGSYSNQPQHFGDGTRLSIL.

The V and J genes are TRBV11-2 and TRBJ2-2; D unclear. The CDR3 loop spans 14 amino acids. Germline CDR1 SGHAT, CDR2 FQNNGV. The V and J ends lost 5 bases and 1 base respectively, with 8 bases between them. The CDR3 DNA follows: TGTGCCAGCAGCCTCACAGAGAACACCGGGGAGCTGTTTTTT. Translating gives CASSLTENTGELFF.

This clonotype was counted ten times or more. The CDR3 sequence: CASSLAFGTKAYGYTF. For the CDR3, the DNA is TGTGCCAGCAGCTTGGCGTTTGGGACAAAGGCCTATGGCTACACCTTC. The V gene is TRBV5-5, the J gene TRBJ1-2; D possibly corresponds to TRBD1 (6 bases). Trimming stripped 0 bases from V and 4 bases from J, with 16 bases between. This CDR3 is 16 amino acids long. Germline V gene data show CDR1 as SGHKS and CDR2 as YYEKEE (reference sequence).

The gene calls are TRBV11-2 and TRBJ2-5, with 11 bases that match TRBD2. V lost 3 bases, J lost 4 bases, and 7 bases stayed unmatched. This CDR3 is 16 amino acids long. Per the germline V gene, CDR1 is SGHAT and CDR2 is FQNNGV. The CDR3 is CASSFLLAGVRETQYF. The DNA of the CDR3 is TGTGCCAGCAGCTTCCTACTAGCGGGAGTAAGAGAGACCCAGTACTTC.

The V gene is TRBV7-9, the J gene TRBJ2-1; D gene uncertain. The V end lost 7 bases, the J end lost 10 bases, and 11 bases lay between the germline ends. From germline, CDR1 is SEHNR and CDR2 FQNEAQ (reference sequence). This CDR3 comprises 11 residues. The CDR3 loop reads CASIARSEQFF. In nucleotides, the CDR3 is TGTGCCAGCATCGCTAGGAGCGAGCAGTTCTTC.

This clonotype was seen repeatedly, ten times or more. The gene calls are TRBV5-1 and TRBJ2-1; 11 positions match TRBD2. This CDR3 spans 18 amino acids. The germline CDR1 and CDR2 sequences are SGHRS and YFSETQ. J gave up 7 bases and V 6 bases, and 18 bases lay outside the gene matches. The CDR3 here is CASTLLGTSGGRANEQFF. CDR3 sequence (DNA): TGCGCCAGCACCCTCCTCGGGACTAGCGGAGGCAGGGCGAATGAGCAGTTCTTC. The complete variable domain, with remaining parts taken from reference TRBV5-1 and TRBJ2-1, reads KAGVTQTPRYLIKTRGQQVTLSCSPISGHRSVSWYQQTPGQGLQFLFEYFSETQRNKGNFPGRFSGRQFSNSRSEMNVSTLELGDSALYLCASTLLGTSGGRANEQFFGPGTRLTVL.

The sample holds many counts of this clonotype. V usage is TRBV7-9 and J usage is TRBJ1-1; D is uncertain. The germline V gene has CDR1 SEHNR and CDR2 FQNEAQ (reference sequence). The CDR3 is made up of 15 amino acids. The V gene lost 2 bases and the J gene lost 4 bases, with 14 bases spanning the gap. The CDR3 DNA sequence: TGTGCCAGCAGCTTATCTAGGCCCTCTAGCACTGAAGCTTTCTTT. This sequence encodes CASSLSRPSSTEAFF.

DNA of the CDR3: TGTGCCACCAGCAGAGACCCATTCCCGTGGGGGGAGCTGTTTTTT. Protein sequence: CATSRDPFPWGELFF. The chain joins TRBV15 to TRBJ2-2; D is uncertain. CDR3 length: 15 amino acids. Trimming left V 0 bases short and J 8 bases short, with 13 bases between. Looked up from germline, CDR1 is LNHNV and CDR2 is YYDKDF (reference sequence).

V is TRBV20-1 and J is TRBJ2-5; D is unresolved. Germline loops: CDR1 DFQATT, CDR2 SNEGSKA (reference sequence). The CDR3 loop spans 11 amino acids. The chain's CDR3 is CSGKPLQTQYF. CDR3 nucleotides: TGCAGCGGAAAACCTCTCCAGACCCAGTACTTC.